This entry describes one T cell receptor (beta chain). The CDR3 is made up of 16 amino acids. This sample is drawn from a study of blood T cell repertoires in COVID-19. Study information: The United States, Italy and Spain supplied acute and convalescent COVID-19 samples. In each case, the material was cDNA or gDNA derived from T cells, B-cell-depleted T cells, or PBMCs.

In the authors' methods: From reference gene primer amplification, estimates of nucleated cell counts were derived. The assay was immunoSEQ multiplex PCR, and TCRdb's table has in-frame clones only and misses some. V and J calls and clone size are copied from that table; D and trimming were computed from the DNA. Here the sample spans roughly 110,000 clones, 81% being singletons. This chain connects TRBV21-1 to TRBJ2-1; no DNA check was done on the table's D call, TRBD1. TRBV21-1 is a pseudogene. Sequences were obtained from peripheral blood. This receptor was obtained from a man aged 50-60 years with acute or convalescent COVID-19. The CDR3 nucleotides read TGTGCCAGCAGCACTCGACAGGGGAACTCCTACAATGAGCAGTTCTTC. Amino acid sequence: CASSTRQGNSYNEQFF.